Following are 8 T cell receptor beta chains from one sample sequenced in a study of PD-L1 blockade in urothelial cancer. Using immunoSEQ multiplex PCR, the repertoire was profiled, and TCRdb retains in-frame clones only, with some absent. In the table there are approximately 110,000 clones, under 85% of which are singletons. Sequenced here: PBMCs, sampled around atezolizumab (anti-PD-L1) treatment. The receptors stem from a man between 50 and 59 years old with urothelial cancer.

The chain couples TRBV7-2 to TRBJ1-1; D remains ambiguous. Germline assignment: CDR1 SGHTA and CDR2 FQGNSA. V was cut by 3 bases and J by 10 bases, with 12 bases left in between. The CDR3 extends over 12 amino acids. As DNA, the CDR3 is TGTGCCAGCAGCTTCCAACCCCCAGGAGCTTTCTTT. Its protein is CASSFQPPGAFF.

The CDR3 is CASTGTSGRYNEQFF. The CDR3 DNA reads TGTGCCAGCACCGGGACTAGCGGGAGATACAATGAGCAGTTCTTC. The chain recombines TRBV11-2 with TRBJ2-1, with 14 bases identical to TRBD2. The CDR3 loop spans 15 amino acids. V shed 7 bases and J 4 bases; nucleotides not matched to a gene: 3. The V gene's germline CDR1 is SGHAT and CDR2 FQNNGV.

This clone occurred once. The chain carries TRBV7-9 and TRBJ1-5; the D gene is possibly TRBD1 (6 bases). Germline V gene lookup returns CDR1 SEHNR and CDR2 FQNEAQ (reference sequence). The CDR3 covers 17 residues. The V gene lost 1 base and the J gene lost 4 bases, with 17 bases spanning the gap. For the CDR3, the DNA is TGTGCCAGCAGCTTAGATGCGGGGGGCAGAAGGAATCAGCCCCAGCATTTT. This gives the protein CASSLDAGGRRNQPQHF.

The rearrangement uses TRBV5-1 and TRBJ1-5; a possible D gene is TRBD1 (6 bases). CDR3 size: 16 residues. The V end was cut by 0 bases, the J end by 7 bases, with 17 bases between. Germline V gene sequence: CDR1 SGHRS, CDR2 YFSETQ. The CDR3 nucleotides are TGCGCCAGCAGCTTGGAGCCCGGGACATATGGCCAGCCCCAGCATTTT. It is translated as CASSLEPGTYGQPQHF.

This sequence joins TRBV9 and TRBJ1-2; D is ambiguous. Germline CDR1 is SGDLS and CDR2 is YYNGEE. The CDR3 is 14 amino acids. V gave up 3 bases and J gave up 2 bases, with 11 bases separating them. CDR3 sequence (DNA): TGTGCCAGCAGCGGCCTCGGGAAAAACTATGGCTACACCTTC. Translated: CASSGLGKNYGYTF. The whole variable domain, filled in from reference TRBV9 and TRBJ1-2, reads DSGVTQTPKHLITATGQRVTLRCSPRSGDLSVYWYQQSLDQGLQFLIQYYNGEERAKGNILERFSAQQFPDLHSELNLSSLELGDSALYFCASSGLGKNYGYTFGSGTRLTVV.

The rearrangement uses TRBV28 and TRBJ1-2; 8 bases fit TRBD1. V lost 5 bases and J lost 8; bases outside the gene matches: 10. The germline gives CDR1 MDHEN, CDR2 SYDVKM. The CDR3 runs 14 residues. The CDR3 coding sequence is TGTGCCAGCAGTCGACGGACAGGGAGGGGGGGCTACACCTTC. It yields the protein CASSRRTGRGGYTF.

The chain joins TRBV21-1 to TRBJ1-6; the table's D call TRBD1 went unverified against the DNA. TRBV21-1 is reported as a pseudogene. The CDR3 runs 17 residues. CDR3 residues: CASSPRDREIDNSPLHF. CDR3 DNA sequence: TGTGCCAGCAGCCCTCGGGACAGGGAAATCGATAATTCACCCCTCCACTTT.

The chain recombines TRBV28 with TRBJ1-2, with 8 nucleotides matching TRBD1. The germline CDR1 and CDR2 sequences are MDHEN and SYDVKM. V shed 4 bases and J 8 bases; nucleotides not matched to a gene: 9. The CDR3 is made up of 14 amino acids. The CDR3 bases are TGTGCCAGCAGTTGGGACAGGTCGGTTGGCGGCTACACCTTC. It translates to CASSWDRSVGGYTF.